This T cell receptor (beta chain) was profiled in a study of a mutant IDH1 vaccine in newly diagnosed glioma. Data came from immunoSEQ multiplex PCR; TCRdb stores just in-frame clones and leaves some out. This repertoire shows tens of thousands of clones, over 70% found once; its top ten account for around 6.5%. Indicated time point: week 11, during vaccination. Every vaccine dose comprised 300 ug of mutant IDH1 20-mer peptide plus topical imiquimod. On this clone: Its antigen is not known.

Germline CDR1 SEHNR, CDR2 FQNEAQ (reference sequence). The CDR3 totals 12 residues. Trimming removed 10 bases from V and 8 bases from J, with 12 bases in between. Sequencing was performed on PBMCs, taken from a glioma patient whose treatment included an IDH1 peptide vaccine. The TCR originated in a man aged 45 to 65 with glioma. The genes are TRBV7-9 and TRBJ1-6, with D perhaps matching TRBD1 (5 bases). CDR3 sequence reads: CATGIGDSPLHF. CDR3 bases: TGTGCCACCGGGATAGGGGATTCACCCCTCCACTTT.